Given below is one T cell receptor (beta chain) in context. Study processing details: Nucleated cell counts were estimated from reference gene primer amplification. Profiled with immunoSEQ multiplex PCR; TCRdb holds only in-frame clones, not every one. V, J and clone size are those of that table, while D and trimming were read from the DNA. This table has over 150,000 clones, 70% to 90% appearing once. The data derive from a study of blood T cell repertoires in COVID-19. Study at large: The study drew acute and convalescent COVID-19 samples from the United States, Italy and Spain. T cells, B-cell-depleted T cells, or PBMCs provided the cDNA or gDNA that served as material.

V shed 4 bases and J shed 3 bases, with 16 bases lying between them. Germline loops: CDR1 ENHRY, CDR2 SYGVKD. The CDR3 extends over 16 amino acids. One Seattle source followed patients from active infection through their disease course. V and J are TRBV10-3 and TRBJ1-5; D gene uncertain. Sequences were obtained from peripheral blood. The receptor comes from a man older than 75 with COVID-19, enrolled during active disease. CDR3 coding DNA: TGTGCCATCAGTGTCGAGCCCACGGGTCCCAATCAGCCCCAGCATTTT. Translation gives CAISVEPTGPNQPQHF.